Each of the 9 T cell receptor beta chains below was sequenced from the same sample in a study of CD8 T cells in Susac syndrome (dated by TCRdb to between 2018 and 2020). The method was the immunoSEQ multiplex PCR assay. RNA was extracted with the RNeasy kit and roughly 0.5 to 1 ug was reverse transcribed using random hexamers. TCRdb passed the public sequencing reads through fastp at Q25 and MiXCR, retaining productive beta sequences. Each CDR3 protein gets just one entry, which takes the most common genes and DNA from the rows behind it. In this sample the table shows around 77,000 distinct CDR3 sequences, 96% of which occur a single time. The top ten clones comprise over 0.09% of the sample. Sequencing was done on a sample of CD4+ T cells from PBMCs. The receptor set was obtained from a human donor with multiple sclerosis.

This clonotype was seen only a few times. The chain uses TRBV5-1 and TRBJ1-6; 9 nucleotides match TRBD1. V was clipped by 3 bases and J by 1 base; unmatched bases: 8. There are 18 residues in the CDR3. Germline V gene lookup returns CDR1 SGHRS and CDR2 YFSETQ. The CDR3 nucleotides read TGCGCCAGCAGCTCAGCCGGGACAGGGATGTCCTATAATTCACCCCTCCACTTT. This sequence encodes CASSSAGTGMSYNSPLHF. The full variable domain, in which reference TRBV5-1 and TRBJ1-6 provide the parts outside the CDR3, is KAGVTQTPRYLIKTRGQQVTLSCSPISGHRSVSWYQQTPGQGLQFLFEYFSETQRNKGNFPGRFSGRQFSNSRSEMNVSTLELGDSALYLCASSSAGTGMSYNSPLHFGNGTRLTVT.

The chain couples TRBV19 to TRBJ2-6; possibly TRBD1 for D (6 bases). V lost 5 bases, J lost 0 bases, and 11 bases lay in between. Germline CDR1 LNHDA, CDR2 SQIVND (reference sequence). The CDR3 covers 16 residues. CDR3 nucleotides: TGTGCCAGTAGTTCCACAGGGTCCTCTGGGGCCAACGTCCTGACTTTC. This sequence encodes CASSSTGSSGANVLTF.

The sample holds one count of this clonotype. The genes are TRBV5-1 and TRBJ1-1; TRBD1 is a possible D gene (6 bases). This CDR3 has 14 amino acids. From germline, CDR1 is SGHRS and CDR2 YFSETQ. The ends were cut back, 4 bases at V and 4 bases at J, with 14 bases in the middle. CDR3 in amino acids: CASSAQEGVTEAFF. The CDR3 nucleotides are TGCGCCAGCAGCGCCCAGGAGGGGGTCACTGAAGCTTTCTTT.

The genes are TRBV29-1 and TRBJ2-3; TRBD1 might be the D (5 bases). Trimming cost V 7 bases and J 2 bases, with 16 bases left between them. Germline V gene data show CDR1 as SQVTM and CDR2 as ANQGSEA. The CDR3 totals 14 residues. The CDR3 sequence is CSAVRRGTTDTQYF. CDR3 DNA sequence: TGCAGCGCCGTCCGAAGGGGCACCACAGATACGCAGTATTTT.

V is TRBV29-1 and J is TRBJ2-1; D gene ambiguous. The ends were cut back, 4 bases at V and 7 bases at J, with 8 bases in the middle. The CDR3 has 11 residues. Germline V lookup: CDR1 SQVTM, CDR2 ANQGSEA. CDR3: CSVANENEQFF. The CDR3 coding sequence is TGCAGCGTTGCCAACGAGAATGAGCAGTTCTTC.

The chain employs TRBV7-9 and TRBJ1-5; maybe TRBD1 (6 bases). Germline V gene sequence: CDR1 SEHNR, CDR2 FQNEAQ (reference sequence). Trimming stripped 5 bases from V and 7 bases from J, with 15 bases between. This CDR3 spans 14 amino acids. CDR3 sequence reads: CASSLTGIGQPQHF. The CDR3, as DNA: TGTGCCAGCAGCCTGACAGGAATCGGGCAGCCCCAGCATTTT.

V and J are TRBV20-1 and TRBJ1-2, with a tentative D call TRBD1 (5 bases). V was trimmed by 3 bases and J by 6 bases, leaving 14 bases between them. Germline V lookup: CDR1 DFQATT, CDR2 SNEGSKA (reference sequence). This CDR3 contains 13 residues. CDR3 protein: CSASRRGTDGYTF. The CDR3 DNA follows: TGCAGTGCTAGTCGAAGGGGAACCGATGGCTACACCTTC.

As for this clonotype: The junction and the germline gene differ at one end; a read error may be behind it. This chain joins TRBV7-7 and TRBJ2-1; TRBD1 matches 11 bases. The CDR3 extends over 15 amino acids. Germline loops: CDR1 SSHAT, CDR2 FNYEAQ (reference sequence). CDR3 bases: TGTGCTAGCAGCTTAGGACAGGGGGCGCACAATGAGCAGTTCTTC. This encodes CASSLGQGAHNEQFF. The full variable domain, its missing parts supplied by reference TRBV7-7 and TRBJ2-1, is GAGVSQSPRYKVTKRGQDVTLRCDPISSHATLYWYQQALGQGPEFLTYFNYEAQPDKSGLPSDRFSAERPEGSISTLTIQRTEQRDSAMYRCASSLGQGAHNEQFFGPGTRLTVL.

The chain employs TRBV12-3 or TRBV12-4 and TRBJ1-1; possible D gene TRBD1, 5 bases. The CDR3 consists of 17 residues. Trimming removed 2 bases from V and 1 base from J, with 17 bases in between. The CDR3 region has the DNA TGTGCCAGCAGTTTACCAAACGTCCCCGGGGCGAACACTGAAGCTTTCTTT. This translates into CASSLPNVPGANTEAFF.